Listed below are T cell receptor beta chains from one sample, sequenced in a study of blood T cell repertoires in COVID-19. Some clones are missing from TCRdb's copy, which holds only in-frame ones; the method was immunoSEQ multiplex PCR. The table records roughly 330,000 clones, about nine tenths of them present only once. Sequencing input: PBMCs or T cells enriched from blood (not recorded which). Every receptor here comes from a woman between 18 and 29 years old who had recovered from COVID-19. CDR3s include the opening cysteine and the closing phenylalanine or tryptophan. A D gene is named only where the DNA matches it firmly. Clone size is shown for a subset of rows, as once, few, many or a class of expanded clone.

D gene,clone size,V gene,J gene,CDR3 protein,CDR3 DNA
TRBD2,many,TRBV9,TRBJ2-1,CASSVSGGNYNEQFF,TGTGCCAGCAGCGTTAGCGGGGGAAATTACAATGAGCAGTTCTTC
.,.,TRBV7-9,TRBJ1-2,CASSLGHWSYGYTF,TGTGCCAGCAGCTTGGGACACTGGTCCTATGGCTACACCTTC
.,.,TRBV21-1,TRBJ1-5,CASNRDRTYSNQPQHF,TGTGCCAGCAACCGGGACAGGACATATAGCAATCAGCCCCAGCATTTT
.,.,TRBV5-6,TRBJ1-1,CASHLGQVAANTEAFF,TGTGCCAGCCATCTTGGGCAGGTGGCAGCCAACACTGAAGCTTTCTTT
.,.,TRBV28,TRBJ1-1,CASSPPLILEDTEAFF,TGTGCCAGCAGTCCCCCTTTGATTCTCGAGGACACTGAAGCTTTCTTT
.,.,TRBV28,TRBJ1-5,CASSLQGNSNQPQHF,TGTGCCAGCAGTTTACAGGGGAATAGCAATCAGCCCCAGCATTTT
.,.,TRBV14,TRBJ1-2,CASSLGEGWGYTF,TGTGCCAGCAGCCTCGGGGAGGGCTGGGGCTACACCTTC
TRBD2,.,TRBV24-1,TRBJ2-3,CATRGLAGDTQYF,TGTGCCACCAGGGGTTTAGCGGGAGATACGCAGTATTTT
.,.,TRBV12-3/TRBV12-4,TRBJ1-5,CASSFGGQPQHF,TGTGCCAGCAGTTTCGGCGGACAGCCCCAGCATTTT
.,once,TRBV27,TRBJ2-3,CASSFQGDTQYF,TGTGCCAGCAGTTTCCAGGGGGATACGCAGTATTTT
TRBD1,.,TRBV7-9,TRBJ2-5,CASSHGQGQTQYF,TGTGCCAGCAGCCATGGACAGGGACAGACCCAGTACTTC
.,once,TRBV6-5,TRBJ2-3,CASRPGQLEDTQYF,TGTGCCAGCAGACCGGGACAATTGGAGGATACGCAGTATTTT
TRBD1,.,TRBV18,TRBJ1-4,CASSSMDRATNEKLFF,TGTGCCAGCTCATCCATGGACAGGGCAACTAATGAAAAACTGTTTTTT
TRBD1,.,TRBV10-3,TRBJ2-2,CAIRWTGKNTGELFF,TGTGCCATCAGATGGACAGGGAAGAACACCGGGGAGCTGTTTTTT
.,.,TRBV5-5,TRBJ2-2,CASSSNDMGLYTGELFF,TGTGCCAGCAGCTCGAACGACATGGGGCTGTACACCGGGGAGCTGTTTTTT
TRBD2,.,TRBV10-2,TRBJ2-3,CASRNIAGDTDTQYF,TGCGCCAGCAGAAACATAGCGGGAGACACAGATACGCAGTATTTT
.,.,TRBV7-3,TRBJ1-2,CASSLYAGAHYGYTF,TGTGCCAGCAGCTTATATGCGGGAGCCCACTATGGCTACACCTTC